This TCR beta chain was identified in a study of identical twins. The J segment lost 0 bases and the V segment lost 4 bases, leaving 12 bases of the junction unmatched. Germline V lookup: CDR1 SGHAT, CDR2 FQDESV (reference sequence). The CDR3 consists of 18 residues. For this clonotype: Its specificity is not known.

General observations from the study: Weaker excess sharing between twins was seen in beta out-of-frame sequences. There is a chance that invariant MAIT and iNKT cells partially muddied zero-insertion analyses.

A single record per CDR3 protein comes from TCRdb applying MiXCR to the 5' RACE reads. The sample has approximately 690,000 distinct CDR3 sequences, around 5.7% seen once. Input material: naive T cells sorted from blood. The source is a man aged 18 to 29 in good health. V and J are TRBV11-1 and TRBJ1-3; 7 bases are shared with TRBD1. Here the CDR3 reads CASSYPRRGGPSGNTIYF. CDR3 in DNA: TGTGCCAGCAGCTATCCCCGCAGGGGGGGACCCTCTGGAAACACCATATATTTT.